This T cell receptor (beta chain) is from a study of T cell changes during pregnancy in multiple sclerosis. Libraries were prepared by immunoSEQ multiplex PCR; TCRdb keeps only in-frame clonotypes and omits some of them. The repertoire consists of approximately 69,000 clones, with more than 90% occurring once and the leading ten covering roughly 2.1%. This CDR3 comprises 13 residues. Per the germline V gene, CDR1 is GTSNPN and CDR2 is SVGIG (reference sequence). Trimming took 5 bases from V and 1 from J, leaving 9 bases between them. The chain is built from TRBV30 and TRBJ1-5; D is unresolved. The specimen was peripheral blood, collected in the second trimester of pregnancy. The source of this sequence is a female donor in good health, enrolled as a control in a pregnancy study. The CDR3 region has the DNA TGTGCCTGGGGAGGGCAGAGCAATCAGCCCCAGCATTTT. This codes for CAWGGQSNQPQHF.